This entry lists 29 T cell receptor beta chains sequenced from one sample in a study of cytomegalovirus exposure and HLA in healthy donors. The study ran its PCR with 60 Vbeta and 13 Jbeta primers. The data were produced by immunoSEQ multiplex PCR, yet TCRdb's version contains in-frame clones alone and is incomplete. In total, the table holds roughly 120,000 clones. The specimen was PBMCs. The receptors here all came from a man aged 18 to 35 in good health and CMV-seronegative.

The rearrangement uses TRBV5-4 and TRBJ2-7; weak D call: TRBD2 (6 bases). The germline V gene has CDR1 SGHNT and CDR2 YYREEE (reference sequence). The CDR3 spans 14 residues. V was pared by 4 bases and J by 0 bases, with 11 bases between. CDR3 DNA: TGTGCCAGCAGCCAGGGAGGTTCCTCCTACGAGCAGTACTTC. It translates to CASSQGGSSYEQYF.

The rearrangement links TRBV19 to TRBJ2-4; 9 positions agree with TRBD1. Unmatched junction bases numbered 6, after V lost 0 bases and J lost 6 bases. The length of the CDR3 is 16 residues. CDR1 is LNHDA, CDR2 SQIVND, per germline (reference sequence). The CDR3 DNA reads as TGTGCCAGTAGTATAGAGAGTTGGGGACAGGGAAACATTCAGTACTTC. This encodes CASSIESWGQGNIQYF. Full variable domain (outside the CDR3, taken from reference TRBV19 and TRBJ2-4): DGGITQSPKYLFRKEGQNVTLSCEQNLNHDAMYWYRQDPGQGLRLIYYSQIVNDFQKGDIAEGYSVSREKKESFPLTVTSAQKNPTAFYLCASSIESWGQGNIQYFGAGTRLSVL.

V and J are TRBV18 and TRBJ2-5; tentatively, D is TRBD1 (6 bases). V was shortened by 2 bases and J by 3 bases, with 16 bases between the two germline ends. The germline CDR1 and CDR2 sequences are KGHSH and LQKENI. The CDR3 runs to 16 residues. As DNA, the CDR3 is TGTGCCAGCTCACCATTGGACAGCCAAACAAAAGAGACCCAGTACTTC. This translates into CASSPLDSQTKETQYF.

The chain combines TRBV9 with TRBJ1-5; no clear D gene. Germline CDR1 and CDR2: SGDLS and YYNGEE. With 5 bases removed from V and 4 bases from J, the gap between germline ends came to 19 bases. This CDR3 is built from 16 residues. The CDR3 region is CASRREKGRGNQPQHF. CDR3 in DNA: TGTGCCAGCAGGAGGGAAAAAGGGCGCGGGAATCAGCCCCAGCATTTT. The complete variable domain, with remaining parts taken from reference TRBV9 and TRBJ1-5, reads DSGVTQTPKHLITATGQRVTLRCSPRSGDLSVYWYQQSLDQGLQFLIQYYNGEERAKGNILERFSAQQFPDLHSELNLSSLELGDSALYFCASRREKGRGNQPQHFGDGTRLSIL.

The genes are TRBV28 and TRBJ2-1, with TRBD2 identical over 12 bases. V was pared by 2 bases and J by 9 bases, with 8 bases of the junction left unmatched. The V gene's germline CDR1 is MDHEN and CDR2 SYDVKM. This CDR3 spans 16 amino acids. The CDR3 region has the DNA TGTGCCAGCAGTTTAAGGCTAGCGGGAGGGAAAGGTGAGCAGTTCTTC. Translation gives CASSLRLAGGKGEQFF.

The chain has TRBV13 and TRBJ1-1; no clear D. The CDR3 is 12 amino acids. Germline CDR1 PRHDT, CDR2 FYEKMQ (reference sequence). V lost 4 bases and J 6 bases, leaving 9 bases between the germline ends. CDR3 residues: CASSSRGAEAFF. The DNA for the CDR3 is TGTGCCAGCAGCTCCCGCGGGGCTGAAGCTTTCTTT.

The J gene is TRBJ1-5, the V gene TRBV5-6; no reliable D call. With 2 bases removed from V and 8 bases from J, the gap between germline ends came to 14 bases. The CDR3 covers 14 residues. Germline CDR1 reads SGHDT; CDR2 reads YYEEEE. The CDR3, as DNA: TGTGCCAGCAGCTTCGGTAACGCCGGGGAGCCCCAGCATTTT. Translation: CASSFGNAGEPQHF.

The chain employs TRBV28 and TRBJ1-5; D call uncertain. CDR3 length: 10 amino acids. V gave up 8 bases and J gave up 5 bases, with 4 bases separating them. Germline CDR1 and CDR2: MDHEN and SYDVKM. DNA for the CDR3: TGTGCCAGCCATTATCAGCCCCAGCATTTT. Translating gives CASHYQPQHF. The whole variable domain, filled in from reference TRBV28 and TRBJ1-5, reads DVKVTQSSRYLVKRTGEKVFLECVQDMDHENMFWYRQDPGLGLRLIYFSYDVKMKEKGDIPEGYSVSREKKERFSLILESASTNQTSMYLCASHYQPQHFGDGTRLSIL.

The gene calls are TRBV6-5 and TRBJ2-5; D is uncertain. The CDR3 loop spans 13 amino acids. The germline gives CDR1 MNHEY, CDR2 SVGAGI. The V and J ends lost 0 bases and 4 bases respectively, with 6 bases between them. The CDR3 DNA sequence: TGTGCCAGCAGTTACTCGGAGAGAGAGACCCAGTACTTC. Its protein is CASSYSERETQYF.

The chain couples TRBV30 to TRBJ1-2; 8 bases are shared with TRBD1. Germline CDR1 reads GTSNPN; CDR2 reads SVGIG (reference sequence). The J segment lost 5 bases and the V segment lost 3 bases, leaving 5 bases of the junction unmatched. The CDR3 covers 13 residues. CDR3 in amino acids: CAWSDRGEYGYTF. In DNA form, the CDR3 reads TGTGCCTGGAGCGACAGGGGAGAGTATGGCTACACCTTC.

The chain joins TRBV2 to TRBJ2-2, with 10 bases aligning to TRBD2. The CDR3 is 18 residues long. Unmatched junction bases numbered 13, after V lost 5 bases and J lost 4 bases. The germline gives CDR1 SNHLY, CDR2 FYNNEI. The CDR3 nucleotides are TGTGCCAGCAGTCCAAATGGATGGACTAGCGGAGCCACCGGGGAGCTGTTTTTT. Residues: CASSPNGWTSGATGELFF.

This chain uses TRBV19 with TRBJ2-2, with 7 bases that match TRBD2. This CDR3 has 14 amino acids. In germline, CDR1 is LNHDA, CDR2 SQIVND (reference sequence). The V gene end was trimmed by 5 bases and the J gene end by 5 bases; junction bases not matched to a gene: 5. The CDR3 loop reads CASSSGTITGELFF. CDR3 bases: TGTGCCAGTAGTTCCGGGACTATAACCGGGGAGCTGTTTTTT.

The CDR3 spells CASSPDRAQPQHF. CDR3 nucleotides: TGTGCCAGCAGTCCTGACAGGGCCCAGCCCCAGCATTTT. The V and J genes are TRBV28 and TRBJ1-5, with 7 nucleotides matching TRBD1. This CDR3 is 13 amino acids long. Germline CDR1 reads MDHEN; CDR2 reads SYDVKM. V lost 5 bases, J lost 7 bases, and 5 bases stayed unmatched.

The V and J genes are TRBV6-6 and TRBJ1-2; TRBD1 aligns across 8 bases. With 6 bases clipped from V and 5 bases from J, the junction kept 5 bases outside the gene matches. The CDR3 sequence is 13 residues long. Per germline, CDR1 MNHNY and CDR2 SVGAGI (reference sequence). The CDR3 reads CASSPGGAYGYTF. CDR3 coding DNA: TGTGCCAGCAGCCCAGGGGGCGCGTATGGCTACACCTTC.

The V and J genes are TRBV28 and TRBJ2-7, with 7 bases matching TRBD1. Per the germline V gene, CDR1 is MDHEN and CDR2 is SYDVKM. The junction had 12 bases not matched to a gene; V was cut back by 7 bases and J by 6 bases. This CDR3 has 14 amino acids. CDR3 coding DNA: TGTGCCAGCAACGGCAGGGGGTTTTTTCTCGAGCAGTACTTC. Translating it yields CASNGRGFFLEQYF.

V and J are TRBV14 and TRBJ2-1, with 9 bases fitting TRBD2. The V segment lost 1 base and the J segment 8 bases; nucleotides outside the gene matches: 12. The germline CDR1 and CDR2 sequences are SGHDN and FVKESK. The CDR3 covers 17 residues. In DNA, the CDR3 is TGTGCCAGCAGCCAAGGTTGGCGGGAGGGCCTTCGGGATGAGCAGTTCTTC. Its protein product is CASSQGWREGLRDEQFF.

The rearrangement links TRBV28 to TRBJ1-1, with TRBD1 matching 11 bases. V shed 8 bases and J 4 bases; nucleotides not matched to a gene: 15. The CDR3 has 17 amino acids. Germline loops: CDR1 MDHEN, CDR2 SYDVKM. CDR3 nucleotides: TGTGCCAGCGTCCTCTGGACAGGGGGCGCGGCGGTCACTGAAGCTTTCTTT. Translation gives CASVLWTGGAAVTEAFF.

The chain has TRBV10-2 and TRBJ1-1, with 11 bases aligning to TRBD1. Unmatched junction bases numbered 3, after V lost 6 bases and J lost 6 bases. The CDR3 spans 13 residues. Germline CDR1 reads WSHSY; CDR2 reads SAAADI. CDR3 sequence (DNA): TGCGCCAGCAGACAGGGACAGGGGGCTGAAGCTTTCTTT. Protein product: CASRQGQGAEAFF.

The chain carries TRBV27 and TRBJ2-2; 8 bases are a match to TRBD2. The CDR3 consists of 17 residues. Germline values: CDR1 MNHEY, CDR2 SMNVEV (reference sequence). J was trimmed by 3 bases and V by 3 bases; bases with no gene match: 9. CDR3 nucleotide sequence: TGTGCCAGCAGTTTCTCGGGACTAGGTTTTTACACCGGGGAGCTGTTTTTT. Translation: CASSFSGLGFYTGELFF.

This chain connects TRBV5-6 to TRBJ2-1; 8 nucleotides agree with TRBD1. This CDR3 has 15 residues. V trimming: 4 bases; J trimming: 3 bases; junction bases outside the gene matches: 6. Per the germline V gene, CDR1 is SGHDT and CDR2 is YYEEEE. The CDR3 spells CASSEQGGLYNEQFF. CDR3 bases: TGTGCCAGCAGCGAACAGGGGGGCCTCTACAATGAGCAGTTCTTC.

The CDR3 region is CASSPLETGIGEQYF. In DNA, the CDR3 is TGTGCCAGCTCACCTCTGGAAACAGGGATTGGCGAGCAGTACTTC. This rearrangement joins TRBV18 to TRBJ2-7, with D perhaps matching TRBD1 (6 bases). Per the germline V gene, CDR1 is KGHSH and CDR2 is LQKENI. Trimming stripped 3 bases from V and 6 bases from J, with 18 bases between. This CDR3 comprises 15 residues.

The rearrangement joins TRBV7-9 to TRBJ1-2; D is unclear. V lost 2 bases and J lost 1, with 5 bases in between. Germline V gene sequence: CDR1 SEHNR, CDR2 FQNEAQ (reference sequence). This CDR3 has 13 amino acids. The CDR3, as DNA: TGTGCCAGCAGCTTACGAGATAACTATGGCTACACCTTC. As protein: CASSLRDNYGYTF.

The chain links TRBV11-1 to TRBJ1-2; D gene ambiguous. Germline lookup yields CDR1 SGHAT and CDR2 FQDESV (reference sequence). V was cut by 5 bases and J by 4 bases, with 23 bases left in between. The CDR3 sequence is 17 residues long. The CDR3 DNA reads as TGTGCCAGCAGCCTAAACCCCTCCTCTGGCGGTGGCTATGGCTACACCTTC. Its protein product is CASSLNPSSGGGYGYTF.

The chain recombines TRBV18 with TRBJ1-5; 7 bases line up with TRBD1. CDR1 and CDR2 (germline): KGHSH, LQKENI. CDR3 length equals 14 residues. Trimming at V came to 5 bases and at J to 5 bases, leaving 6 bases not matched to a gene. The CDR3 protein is CASSTGDSYQPQHF. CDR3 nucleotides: TGTGCCAGCTCAACAGGGGACAGTTATCAGCCCCAGCATTTT.

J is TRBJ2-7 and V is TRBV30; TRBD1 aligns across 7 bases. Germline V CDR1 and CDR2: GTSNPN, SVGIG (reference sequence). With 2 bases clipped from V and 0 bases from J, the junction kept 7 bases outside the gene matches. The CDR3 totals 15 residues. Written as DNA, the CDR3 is TGTGCCTGGAGTTTGGGACAGCGGCACTCCTACGAGCAGTACTTC. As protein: CAWSLGQRHSYEQYF.

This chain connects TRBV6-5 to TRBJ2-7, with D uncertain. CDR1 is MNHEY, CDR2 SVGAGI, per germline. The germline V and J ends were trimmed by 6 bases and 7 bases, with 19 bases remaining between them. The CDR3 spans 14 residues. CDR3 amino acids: CASSPTLRSREQYF. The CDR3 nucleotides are TGTGCCAGCAGCCCGACTCTCCGGTCTCGGGAGCAGTACTTC.

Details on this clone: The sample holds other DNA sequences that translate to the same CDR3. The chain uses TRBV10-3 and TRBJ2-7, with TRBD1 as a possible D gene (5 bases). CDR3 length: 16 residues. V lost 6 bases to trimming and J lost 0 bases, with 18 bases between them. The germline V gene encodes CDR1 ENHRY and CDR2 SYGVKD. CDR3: CAISKELTGPSYEQYF. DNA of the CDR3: TGTGCCATCAGCAAGGAGCTAACAGGACCCTCCTACGAGCAGTACTTC.

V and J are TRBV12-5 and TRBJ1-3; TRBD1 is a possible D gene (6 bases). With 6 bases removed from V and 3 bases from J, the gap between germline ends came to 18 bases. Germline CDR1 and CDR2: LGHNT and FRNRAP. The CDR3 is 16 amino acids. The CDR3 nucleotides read TGTGCTAGTGGCCCACGGGGGGCGCAGGATGGAAACACCATATATTTT. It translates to CASGPRGAQDGNTIYF.

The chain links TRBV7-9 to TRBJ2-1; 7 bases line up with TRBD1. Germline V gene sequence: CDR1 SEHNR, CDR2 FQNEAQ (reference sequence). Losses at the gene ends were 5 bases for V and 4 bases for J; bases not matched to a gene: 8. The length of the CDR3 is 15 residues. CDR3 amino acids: CASSPRGQRYNEQFF. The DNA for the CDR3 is TGTGCCAGCAGCCCAAGGGGACAGCGATACAATGAGCAGTTCTTC.